The present T cell receptor beta chain was sequenced within a study of shared clonotypes between healthy human individuals (dated by TCRdb to the early 2020s). With respect to the entire study: A few men and a couple of women, aged 18 to 49 years, made up the cohort. Libraries were prepared and TCR repertoires were sequenced by different laboratories using diverse techniques, in order to increase sequencing depth and limit assay-specific biases. For each donor, CD4 naive and CD4 memory were each run on three plates, CD8 naive on two plates, and CD8 memory on one plate. Leukapheresis yielded between about 0.85 and 9 billion PBMCs per donor. Blood TCR repertoires of a handful of healthy adults were deeply sequenced to estimate repertoire size and the extent of clonotype sharing between individuals. Study-level results and caveats: Approximately 4.8% of naive CD4, more than 3% of naive CD8, around 2.3% of memory CD4, and about 0.4% of memory CD8 clonotypes were shared across a few donors. Compared with non-shared clonotypes, the clonotypes found in all four sorted-subset donors had higher generation probabilities. The genetic and exposure-history diversity represented was limited by the small number of donors. Sampling was restricted to blood, and TCR repertoires in tissue are likely to differ from TCR repertoires in blood. Pairwise subsampling led to the expectation that sequencing depth would affect the degree of clonotype sharing among donors. Naive subsets generally had larger estimated clonotype richness than memory subsets. Incomplete sequencing was indicated by rarefaction of sorted-subset datasets, despite the large sequencing depth.

In the case of this clone: There is no known antigen for this receptor. No base qualities exist here, and no much larger clone lies one base off it.

The donors were healthy, HIV-negative adults who had no recently reported acute infections or vaccinations. All donors were Caucasian adults living in Nashville, Tennessee, USA. CD4+ T cells were enriched by magnetic negative selection; naive cells were then positively selected on CD45RA, and the negative fraction formed the memory subset. After blood collection by leukapheresis, PBMCs were isolated using Ficoll-Histopaque density gradient centrifugation and then cryopreserved in the vapor phase of liquid nitrogen. Purity and quantity of every magnetically sorted T cell population were checked by analytical flow cytometry. Genomic DNA was isolated from each sorted fraction and quantified by UV absorbance on a Nanodrop 2000c. At the junction V is shortened by 0 bases and J by 6 bases, with 9 bases in between. The CDR3 has 13 amino acids, counting the end cysteine and phenylalanine. Just CDR3 DNA is preserved here, 39 bases in frame from base 1. As encoded in the germline V gene (reference sequence), CDR1 is LNHNV while CDR2 is YYDKDF.

Using the deep immunoSEQ assay, TCR CDR3 regions were amplified from genomic DNA by multiplex PCR. Extracted genomic DNA from each cell subset was distributed evenly across all wells of several immunoSEQ 96-well plates, and each plate was treated as a replicate. For sorted subsets, approximately 190 ng of genomic DNA, equivalent to roughly 33,000 T cell genomes, went into each replicate PCR. Purified libraries were quantified with a Qubit 3.0 fluorometer, sized on a Bioanalyzer 2100, and re-quantified with the KAPA Library Quantification kit. Each immunoSEQ 96-well plate was sequenced on its own single-read 150-cycle Illumina NextSeq 550 flow cell. On the authors' methods: Because only junctional sequences without quality scores were contained in the immunoSEQ output, filtering matching that applied to full-length reads could not be performed. Sequences were annotated with PyIR, a Python wrapper for IgBLAST v1.9, and V/J genes and CDR3 were assigned using IMGT germline references. Reads were removed for weak V/J assignments (E-value above 1e-6), missing CDR3, stop codons, out-of-frame junctions, or ambiguous translated residues. V3J clonotypes were defined as sequences sharing the same inferred V gene, J gene, and CDR3 amino acid sequence. The percentage overlap between two repertoires was calculated by dividing the number of shared unique clonotypes by the size of the smaller repertoire. Three approaches were used to assess repertoire richness: RTK rarefaction, the Chao1 estimator, and Recon v2.1 estimates of unobserved clonotypes. Generation probabilities were computed with OLGA for all TCRbeta clonotypes obtained by the gDNA method from a few donors. Entries here come from immuneACCESS through TCRdb and include only in-frame sequences with V and J called. Some clones fail to appear in such tables; in the studies checked, an unresolved V gene covers under half of the shortfall, and the cause of the remainder is unknown. From that table come the V and J calls and clone size; the DNA was used to work out D and trimming. This sample is represented by approximately 2.5 million clones; more than 85% of them were singletons. Together, the top ten hold approximately 0.36% of the sample.

The receptor was isolated from a man aged 18 to 35 in good health. Some clones in this sample may be carry-over from other donors' samples. The chain is assembled from TRBV15 and TRBJ2-7; too little of a D gene remains to name it. The sequenced sample was naive CD4+ T cells from PBMCs. In the paper's terms, the cell subset or site label means: CD45RA+ positively selected. CDR3 protein: CATSRDRTPEQYF. The base sequence is TGTGCCACCAGCAGAGATCGTACCCCCGAGCAGTACTTC. The CDR3 plus the reference TRBV15 and TRBJ2-7 genes for the other parts give the full variable domain: DAMVIQNPRYQVTQFGKPVTLSCSQTLNHNVMYWYQQKSSQAPKLLFHYYDKDFNNEADTPDNFQSRRPNTSFCFLDIRSPGLGDTAMYLCATSRDRTPEQYFGPGTRLTVT.